Listed here are 7 T cell receptor beta chains from one sample, sequenced in a study of blood T cell repertoires in COVID-19. Repertoires were generated with immunoSEQ multiplex PCR, while TCRdb's copy carries only in-frame clones and drops some. The table shows tens of thousands of clones, with approximately 88% occurring only once. Material: peripheral blood. The receptors shown here come from a man aged 45 to 65 with COVID-19, enrolled during active disease.

The rearrangement joins TRBV6-1 to TRBJ1-2, with D unresolved. The CDR3 covers 13 residues. V shed 2 bases and J shed 5 bases, with 9 bases lying between them. Germline CDR1 and CDR2: MNHNS and SASEGT. The CDR3 DNA reads as TGTGCCAGCAGTGAATCTGGGCAGTATGGCTACACCTTC. Amino acid sequence: CASSESGQYGYTF.

The chain is built from TRBV27 and TRBJ2-4; TRBD2 agrees at 7 bases. The CDR3 sequence is 16 residues long. Germline-derived CDR1 and CDR2 are MNHEY and SMNVEV (reference sequence). V trimming: 6 bases; J trimming: 3 bases; junction bases outside the gene matches: 11. The CDR3 region has the DNA TGTGCCAGCAGATTGACTAGCAGGTTAGGCAAAAACATTCAGTACTTC. Protein: CASRLTSRLGKNIQYF.

The chain recombines TRBV19 with TRBJ1-5; weak D call: TRBD1 (6 bases). Germline assignment: CDR1 LNHDA and CDR2 SQIVND (reference sequence). V lost 4 bases to trimming and J lost 5 bases, with 18 bases between them. The CDR3 loop spans 16 amino acids. CDR3 in DNA: TGTGCCAGTAGTACCCCCTGGGGGCGGGTGGATCAGCCCCAGCATTTT. As protein: CASSTPWGRVDQPQHF.

The CDR3 DNA reads TGCAGTGCTAGAGAGATAGTGGTAGCTTTCTTT. It is translated as CSAREIVVAFF. The chain is built from TRBV20-1 and TRBJ1-1; D call uncertain. Germline assignment: CDR1 DFQATT and CDR2 SNEGSKA (reference sequence). V shed 0 bases and J shed 10 bases, with 9 bases lying between them. The length of the CDR3 is 11 residues.

This clone was picked up many times. The V call is TRBV5-8, the J call TRBJ2-3; 8 nucleotides line up with TRBD2. There are 15 residues in the CDR3. With V trimmed by 4 bases and J by 0 bases, 4 bases remained unmatched. Germline V CDR1 and CDR2: SGHTS, YDEGEE. For the CDR3, the DNA is TGTGCCAGCAGCACCGGACTAGCTAGCACAGATACGCAGTATTTT. This sequence encodes CASSTGLASTDTQYF.

The V call is TRBV6-5, the J call TRBJ1-3; the D is unclear. Trimming took off 2 bases at V and 1 base at J, with 6 bases between the two ends. CDR1 and CDR2 (germline): MNHEY, SVGAGI. The CDR3 length is 14 residues. In DNA form, the CDR3 reads TGTGCCAGCAGTTACAGCATTTCTGGAAACACCATATATTTT. Amino acids: CASSYSISGNTIYF.

This chain uses TRBV28 with TRBJ1-4; D gene uncertain. Between the trimmed V and J ends, which lost 1 base and 15 bases, there was a span of 12 bases. Germline V gene sequence: CDR1 MDHEN, CDR2 SYDVKM. This CDR3 has 12 amino acids. CDR3 amino acids: CASSLFPGSMFF. For the CDR3, the DNA is TGTGCCAGCAGTTTATTTCCGGGGTCAATGTTTTTT.